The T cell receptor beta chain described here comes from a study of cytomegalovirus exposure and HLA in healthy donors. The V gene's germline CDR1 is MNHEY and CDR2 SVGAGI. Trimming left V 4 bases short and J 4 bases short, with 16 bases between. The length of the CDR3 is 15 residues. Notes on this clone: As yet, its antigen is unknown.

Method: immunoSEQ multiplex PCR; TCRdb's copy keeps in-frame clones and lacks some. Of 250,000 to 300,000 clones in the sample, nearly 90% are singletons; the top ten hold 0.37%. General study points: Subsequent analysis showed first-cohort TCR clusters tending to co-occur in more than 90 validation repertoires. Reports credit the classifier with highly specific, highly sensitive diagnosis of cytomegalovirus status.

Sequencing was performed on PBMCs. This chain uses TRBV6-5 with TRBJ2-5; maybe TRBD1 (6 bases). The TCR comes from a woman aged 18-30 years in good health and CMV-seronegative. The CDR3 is CASSSQGTPPETQYF. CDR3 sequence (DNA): TGTGCCAGCAGTTCCCAAGGGACACCTCCAGAGACCCAGTACTTC.